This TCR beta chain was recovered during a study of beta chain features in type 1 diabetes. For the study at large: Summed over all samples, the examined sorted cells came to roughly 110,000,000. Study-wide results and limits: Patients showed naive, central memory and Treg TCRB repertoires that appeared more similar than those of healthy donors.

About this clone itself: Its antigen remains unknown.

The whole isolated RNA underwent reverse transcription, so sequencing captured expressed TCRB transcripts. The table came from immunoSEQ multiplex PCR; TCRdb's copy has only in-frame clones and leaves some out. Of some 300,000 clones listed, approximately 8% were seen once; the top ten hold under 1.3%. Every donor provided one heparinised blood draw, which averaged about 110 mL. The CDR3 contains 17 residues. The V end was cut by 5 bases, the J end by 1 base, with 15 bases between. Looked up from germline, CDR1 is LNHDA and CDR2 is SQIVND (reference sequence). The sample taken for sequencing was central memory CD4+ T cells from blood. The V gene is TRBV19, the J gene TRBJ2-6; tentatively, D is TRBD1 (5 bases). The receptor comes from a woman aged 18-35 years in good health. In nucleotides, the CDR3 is TGTGCCAGTAGTTTTGGGGCCCCAGGGTCTGGGGCCAACGTCCTGACTTTC. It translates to CASSFGAPGSGANVLTF.